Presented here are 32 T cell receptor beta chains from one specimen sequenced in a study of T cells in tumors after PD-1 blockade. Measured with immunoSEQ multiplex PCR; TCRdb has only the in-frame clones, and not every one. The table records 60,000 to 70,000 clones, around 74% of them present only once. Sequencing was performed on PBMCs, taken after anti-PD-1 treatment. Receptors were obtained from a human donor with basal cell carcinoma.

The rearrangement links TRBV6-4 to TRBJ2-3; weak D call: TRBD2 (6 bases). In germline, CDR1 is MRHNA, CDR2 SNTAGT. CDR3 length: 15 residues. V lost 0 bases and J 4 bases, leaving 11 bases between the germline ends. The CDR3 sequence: CASSDSMEGSDTQYF. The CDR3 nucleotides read TGTGCCAGCAGTGACTCGATGGAGGGGTCAGATACGCAGTATTTT.

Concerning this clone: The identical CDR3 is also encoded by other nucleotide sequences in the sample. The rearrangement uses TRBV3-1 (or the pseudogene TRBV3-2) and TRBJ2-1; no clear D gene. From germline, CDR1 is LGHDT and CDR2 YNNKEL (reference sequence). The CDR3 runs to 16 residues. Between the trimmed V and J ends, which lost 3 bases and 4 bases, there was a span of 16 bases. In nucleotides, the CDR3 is TGTGCCAGCAGCCAGGTTGCGCCGTTCGGGTACAATGAGCAGTTCTTC. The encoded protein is CASSQVAPFGYNEQFF.

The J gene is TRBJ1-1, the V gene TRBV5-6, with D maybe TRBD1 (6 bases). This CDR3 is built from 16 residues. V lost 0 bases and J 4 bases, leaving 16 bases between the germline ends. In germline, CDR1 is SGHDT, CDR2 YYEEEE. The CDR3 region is CASSLAGGARGTEAFF. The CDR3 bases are TGTGCCAGCAGCTTGGCTGGGGGGGCGCGGGGCACTGAAGCTTTCTTT.

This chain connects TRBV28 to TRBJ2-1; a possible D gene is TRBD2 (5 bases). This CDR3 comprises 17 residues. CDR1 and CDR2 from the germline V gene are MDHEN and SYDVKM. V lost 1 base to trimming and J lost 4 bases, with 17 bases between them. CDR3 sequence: CASSLSFFRGIYNEQFF. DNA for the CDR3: TGTGCCAGCAGTTTATCGTTCTTTCGGGGAATTTACAATGAGCAGTTCTTC.

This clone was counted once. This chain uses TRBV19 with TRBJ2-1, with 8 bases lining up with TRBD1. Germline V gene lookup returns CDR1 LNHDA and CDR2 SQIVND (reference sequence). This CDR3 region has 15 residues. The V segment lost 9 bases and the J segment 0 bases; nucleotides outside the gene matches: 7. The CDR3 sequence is CASKTGGDSYNEQFF. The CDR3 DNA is TGTGCCAGCAAAACAGGGGGAGACTCCTACAATGAGCAGTTCTTC.

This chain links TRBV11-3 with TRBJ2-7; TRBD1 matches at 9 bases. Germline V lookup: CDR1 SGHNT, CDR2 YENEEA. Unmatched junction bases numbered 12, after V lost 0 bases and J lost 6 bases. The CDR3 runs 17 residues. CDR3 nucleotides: TGTGCCAGCAGCTTAGATTTGCCGGGACAGGGCCCGGGCGAGCAGTACTTC. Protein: CASSLDLPGQGPGEQYF.

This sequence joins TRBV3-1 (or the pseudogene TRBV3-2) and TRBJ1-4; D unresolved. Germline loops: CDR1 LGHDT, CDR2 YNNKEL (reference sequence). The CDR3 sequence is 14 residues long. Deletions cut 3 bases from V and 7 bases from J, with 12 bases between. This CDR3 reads CASSHTQVGEKLFF. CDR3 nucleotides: TGTGCCAGCAGCCATACTCAGGTTGGTGAAAAACTGTTTTTT.

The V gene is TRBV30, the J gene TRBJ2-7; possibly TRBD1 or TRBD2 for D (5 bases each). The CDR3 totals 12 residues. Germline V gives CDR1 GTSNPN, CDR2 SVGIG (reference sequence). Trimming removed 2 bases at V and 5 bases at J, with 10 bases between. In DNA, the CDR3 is TGTGCCTGGAGTCCCATGGGGGACGAGCAGTACTTC. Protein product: CAWSPMGDEQYF. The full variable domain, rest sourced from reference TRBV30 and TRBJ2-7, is SQTIHQWPATLVQPVGSPLSLECTVEGTSNPNLYWYRQAAGRGLQLLFYSVGIGQISSEVPQNLSASRPQDRQFILSSKKLLLSDSGFYLCAWSPMGDEQYFGPGTRLTVT.

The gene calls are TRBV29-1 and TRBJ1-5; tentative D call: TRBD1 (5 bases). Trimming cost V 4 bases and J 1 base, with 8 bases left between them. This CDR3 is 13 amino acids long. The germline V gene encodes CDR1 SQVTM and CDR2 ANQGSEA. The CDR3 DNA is TGCAGCGTTGCTTGGGGGAGCAATCAGCCCCAGCATTTT. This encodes CSVAWGSNQPQHF. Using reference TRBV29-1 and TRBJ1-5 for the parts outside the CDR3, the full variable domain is SAVISQKPSRDICQRGTSLTIQCQVDSQVTMMFWYRQQPGQSLTLIATANQGSEATYESGFVIDKFPISRPNLTFSTLTVSNMSPEDSSIYLCSVAWGSNQPQHFGDGTRLSIL.

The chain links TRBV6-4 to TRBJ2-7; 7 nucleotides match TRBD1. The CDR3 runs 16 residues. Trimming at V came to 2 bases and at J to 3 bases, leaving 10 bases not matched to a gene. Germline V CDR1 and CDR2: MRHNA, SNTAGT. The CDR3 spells CASSDPPRTGNYEQYF. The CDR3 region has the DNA TGTGCCAGCAGTGACCCTCCGAGGACAGGAAACTACGAGCAGTACTTC.

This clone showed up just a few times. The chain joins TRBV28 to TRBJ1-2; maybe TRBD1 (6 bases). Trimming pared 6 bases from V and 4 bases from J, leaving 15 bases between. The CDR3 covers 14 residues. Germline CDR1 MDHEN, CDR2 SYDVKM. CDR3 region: CASSTTGLGYGYTF. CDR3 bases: TGTGCCAGCAGCACAACAGGGTTGGGCTATGGCTACACCTTC.

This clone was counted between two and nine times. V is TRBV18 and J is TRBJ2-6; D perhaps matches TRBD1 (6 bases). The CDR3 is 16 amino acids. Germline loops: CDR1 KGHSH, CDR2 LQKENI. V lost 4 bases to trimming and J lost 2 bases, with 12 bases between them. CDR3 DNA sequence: TGTGCCAGCTCACTTCAAAGGACAGCTGGGGCCAACGTCCTGACTTTC. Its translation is CASSLQRTAGANVLTF. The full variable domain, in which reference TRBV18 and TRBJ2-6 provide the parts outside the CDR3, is NAGVMQNPRHLVRRRGQEARLRCSPMKGHSHVYWYRQLPEEGLKFMVYLQKENIIDESGMPKERFSAEFPKEGPSILRIQQVVRGDSAAYFCASSLQRTAGANVLTFGAGSRLTVL.

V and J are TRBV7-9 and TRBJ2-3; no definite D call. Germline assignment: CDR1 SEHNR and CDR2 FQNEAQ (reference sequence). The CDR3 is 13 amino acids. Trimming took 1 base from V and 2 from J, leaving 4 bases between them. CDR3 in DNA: TGTGCCAGCAGCTTAGATTCCACAGATACGCAGTATTTT. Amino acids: CASSLDSTDTQYF.

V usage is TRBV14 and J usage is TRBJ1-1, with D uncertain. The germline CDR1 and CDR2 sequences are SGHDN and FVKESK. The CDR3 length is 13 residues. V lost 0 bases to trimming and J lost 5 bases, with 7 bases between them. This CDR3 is CASSQDVRTEAFF. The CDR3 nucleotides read TGTGCCAGCAGCCAAGACGTGAGGACTGAAGCTTTCTTT.

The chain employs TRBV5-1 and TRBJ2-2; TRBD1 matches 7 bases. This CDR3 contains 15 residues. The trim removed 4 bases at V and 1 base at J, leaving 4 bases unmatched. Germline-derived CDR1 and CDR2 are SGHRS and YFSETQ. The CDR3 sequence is CASSPDRRNTGELFF. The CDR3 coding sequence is TGCGCCAGCAGCCCGGACAGGCGGAACACCGGGGAGCTGTTTTTT.

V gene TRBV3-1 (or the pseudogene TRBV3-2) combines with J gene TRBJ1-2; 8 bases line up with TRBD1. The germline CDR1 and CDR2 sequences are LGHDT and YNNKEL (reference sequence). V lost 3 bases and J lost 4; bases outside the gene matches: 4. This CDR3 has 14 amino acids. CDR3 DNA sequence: TGTGCCAGCAGCCACAGGACAGGGACCTATGGCTACACCTTC. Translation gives CASSHRTGTYGYTF.

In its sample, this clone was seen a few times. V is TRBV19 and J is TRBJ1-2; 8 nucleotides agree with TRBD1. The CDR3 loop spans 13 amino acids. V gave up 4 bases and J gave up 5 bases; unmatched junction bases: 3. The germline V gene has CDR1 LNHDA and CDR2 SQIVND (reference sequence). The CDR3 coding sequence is TGTGCCAGTAGTACGCAGGGGGCGTATGGCTACACCTTC. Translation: CASSTQGAYGYTF.

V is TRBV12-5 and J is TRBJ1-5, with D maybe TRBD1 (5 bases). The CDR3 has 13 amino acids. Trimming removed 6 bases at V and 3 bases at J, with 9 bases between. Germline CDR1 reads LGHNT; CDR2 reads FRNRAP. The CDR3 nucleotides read TGTGCTAGTGGAACCGGGGCCAATCAGCCCCAGCATTTT. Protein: CASGTGANQPQHF.

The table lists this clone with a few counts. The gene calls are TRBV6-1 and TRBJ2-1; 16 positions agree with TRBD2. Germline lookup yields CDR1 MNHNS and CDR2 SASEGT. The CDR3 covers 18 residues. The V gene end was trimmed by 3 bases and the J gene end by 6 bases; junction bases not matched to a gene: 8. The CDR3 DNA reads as TGTGCCAGCAGTGAGGGACTAGCGGGGGGGCCGGTTCGCAATGAGCAGTTCTTC. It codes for CASSEGLAGGPVRNEQFF.

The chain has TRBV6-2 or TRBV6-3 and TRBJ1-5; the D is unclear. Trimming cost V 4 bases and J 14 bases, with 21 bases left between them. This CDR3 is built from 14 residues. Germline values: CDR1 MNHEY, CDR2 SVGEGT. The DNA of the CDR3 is TGTGCCAGCAGTTTCACTCCCGGGATAATCCCTGAGCATTTT. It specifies CASSFTPGIIPEHF.

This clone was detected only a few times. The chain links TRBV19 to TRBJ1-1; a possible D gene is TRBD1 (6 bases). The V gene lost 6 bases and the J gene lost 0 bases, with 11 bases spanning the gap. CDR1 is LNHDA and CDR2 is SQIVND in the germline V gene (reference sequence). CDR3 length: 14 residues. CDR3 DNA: TGTGCCAGTAGGGACAGTAGGATGAACACTGAAGCTTTCTTT. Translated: CASRDSRMNTEAFF.

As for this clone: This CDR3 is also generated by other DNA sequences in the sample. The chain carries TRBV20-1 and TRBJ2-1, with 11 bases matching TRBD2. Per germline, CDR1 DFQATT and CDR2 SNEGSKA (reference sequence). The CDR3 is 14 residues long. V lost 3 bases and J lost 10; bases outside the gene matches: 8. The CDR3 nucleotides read TGCAGTGCTAGTAGTAGCGGGGGGGCGGGGGAGCAGTTCTTC. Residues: CSASSSGGAGEQFF.

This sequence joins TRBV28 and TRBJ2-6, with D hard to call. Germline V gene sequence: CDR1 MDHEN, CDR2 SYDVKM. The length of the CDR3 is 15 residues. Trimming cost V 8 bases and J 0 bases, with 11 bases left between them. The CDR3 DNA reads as TGTGCCAGCCTTACCTTTAACTCTGGGGCCAACGTCCTGACTTTC. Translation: CASLTFNSGANVLTF.

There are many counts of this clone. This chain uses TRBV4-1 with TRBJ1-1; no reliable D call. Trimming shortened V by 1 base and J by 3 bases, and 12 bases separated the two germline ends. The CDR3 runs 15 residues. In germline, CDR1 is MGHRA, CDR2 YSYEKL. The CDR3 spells CASSQGPARDTEAFF. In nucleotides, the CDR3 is TGCGCCAGCAGCCAAGGGCCCGCCCGGGACACTGAAGCTTTCTTT.

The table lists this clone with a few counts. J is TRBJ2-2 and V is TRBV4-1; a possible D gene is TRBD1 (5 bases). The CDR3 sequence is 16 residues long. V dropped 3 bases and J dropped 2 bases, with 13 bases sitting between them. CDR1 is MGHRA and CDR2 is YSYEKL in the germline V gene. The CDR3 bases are TGCGCCAGCAGCCAGCCACAGGTCTCCAACACCGGGGAGCTGTTTTTT. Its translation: CASSQPQVSNTGELFF.

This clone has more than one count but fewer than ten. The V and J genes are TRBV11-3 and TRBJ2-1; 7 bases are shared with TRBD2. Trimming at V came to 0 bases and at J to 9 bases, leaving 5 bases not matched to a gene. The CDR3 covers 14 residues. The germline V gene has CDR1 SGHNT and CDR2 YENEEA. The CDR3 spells CASSLDGGEAEQFF. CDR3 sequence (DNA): TGTGCCAGCAGCTTAGATGGGGGGGAAGCTGAGCAGTTCTTC.

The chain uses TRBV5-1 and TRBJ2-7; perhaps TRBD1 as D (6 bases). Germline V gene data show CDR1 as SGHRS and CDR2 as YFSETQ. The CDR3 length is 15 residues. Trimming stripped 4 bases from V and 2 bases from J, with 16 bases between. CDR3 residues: CASSLAPGVPYEQYF. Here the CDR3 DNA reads TGCGCCAGCAGCCTGGCCCCAGGGGTTCCCTACGAGCAGTACTTC.

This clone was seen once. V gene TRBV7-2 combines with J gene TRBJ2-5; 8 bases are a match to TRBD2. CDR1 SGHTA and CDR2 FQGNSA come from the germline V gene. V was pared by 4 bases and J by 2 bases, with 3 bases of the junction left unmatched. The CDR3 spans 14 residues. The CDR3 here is CASSSIAGQETQYF. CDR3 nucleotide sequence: TGTGCCAGCAGCTCCATAGCGGGACAAGAGACCCAGTACTTC.

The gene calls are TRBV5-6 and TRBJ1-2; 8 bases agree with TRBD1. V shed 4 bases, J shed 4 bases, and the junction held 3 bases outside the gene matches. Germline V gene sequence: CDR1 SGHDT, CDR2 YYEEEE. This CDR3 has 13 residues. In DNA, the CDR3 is TGTGCCAGCAGCGCGGACAGGGTCTATGGCTACACCTTC. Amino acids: CASSADRVYGYTF. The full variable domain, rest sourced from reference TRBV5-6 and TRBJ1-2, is DAGVTQSPTHLIKTRGQQVTLRCSPKSGHDTVSWYQQALGQGPQFIFQYYEEEERQRGNFPDRFSGHQFPNYSSELNVNALLLGDSALYLCASSADRVYGYTFGSGTRLTVV.

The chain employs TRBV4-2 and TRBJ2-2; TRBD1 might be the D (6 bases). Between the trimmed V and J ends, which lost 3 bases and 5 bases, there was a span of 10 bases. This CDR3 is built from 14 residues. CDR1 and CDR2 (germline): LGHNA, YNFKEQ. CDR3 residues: CASSHETGTGELFF. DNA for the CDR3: TGTGCCAGCAGCCACGAGACAGGTACCGGGGAGCTGTTTTTT.

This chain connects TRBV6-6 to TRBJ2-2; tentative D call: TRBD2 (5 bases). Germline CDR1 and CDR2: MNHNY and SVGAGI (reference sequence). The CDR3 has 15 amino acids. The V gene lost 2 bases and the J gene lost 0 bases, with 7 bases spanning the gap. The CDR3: CASSYAGSNTGELFF. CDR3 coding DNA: TGTGCCAGCAGTTACGCGGGCTCGAACACCGGGGAGCTGTTTTTT.

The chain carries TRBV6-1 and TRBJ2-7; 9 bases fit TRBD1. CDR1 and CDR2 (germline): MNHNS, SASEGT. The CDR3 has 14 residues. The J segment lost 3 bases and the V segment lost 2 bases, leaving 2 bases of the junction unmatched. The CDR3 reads CASSELGQGYEQYF. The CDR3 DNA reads TGTGCCAGCAGTGAATTGGGACAGGGCTACGAGCAGTACTTC.